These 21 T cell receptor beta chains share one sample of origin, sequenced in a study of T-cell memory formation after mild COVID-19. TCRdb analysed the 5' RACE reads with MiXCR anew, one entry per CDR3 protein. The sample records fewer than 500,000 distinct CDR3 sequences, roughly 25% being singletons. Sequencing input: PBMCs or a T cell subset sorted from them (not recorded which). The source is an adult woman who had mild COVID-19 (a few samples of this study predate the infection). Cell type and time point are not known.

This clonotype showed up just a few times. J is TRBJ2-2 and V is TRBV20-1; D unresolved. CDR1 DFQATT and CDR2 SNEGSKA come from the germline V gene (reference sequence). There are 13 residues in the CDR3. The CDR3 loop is CSLRLLNTGELFF. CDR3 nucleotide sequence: TGCAGCCTTCGACTGTTAAACACCGGGGAGCTGTTTTTT.

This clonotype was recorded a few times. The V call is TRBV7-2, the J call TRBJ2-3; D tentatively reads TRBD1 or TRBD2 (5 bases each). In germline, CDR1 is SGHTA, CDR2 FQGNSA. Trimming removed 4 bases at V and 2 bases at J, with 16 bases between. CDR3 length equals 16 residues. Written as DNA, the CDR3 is TGTGCCAGCAGCTCCCGTGGGGGAGTAGTCACAGATACGCAGTATTTT. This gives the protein CASSSRGGVVTDTQYF.

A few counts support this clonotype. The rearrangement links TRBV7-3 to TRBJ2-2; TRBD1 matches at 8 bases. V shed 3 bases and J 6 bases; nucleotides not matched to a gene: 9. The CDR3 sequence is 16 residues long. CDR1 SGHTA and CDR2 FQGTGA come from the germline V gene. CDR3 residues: CASSFAPGTGPGELFF. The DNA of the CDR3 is TGTGCCAGCAGCTTCGCCCCCGGGACAGGCCCCGGGGAGCTGTTTTTT.

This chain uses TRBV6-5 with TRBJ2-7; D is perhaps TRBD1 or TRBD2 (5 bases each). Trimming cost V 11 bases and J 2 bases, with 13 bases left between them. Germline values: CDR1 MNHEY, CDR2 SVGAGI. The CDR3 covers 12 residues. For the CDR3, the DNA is TGTGCCGTTAAGGGACGAACCTACGAGCAGTACTTC. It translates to CAVKGRTYEQYF.

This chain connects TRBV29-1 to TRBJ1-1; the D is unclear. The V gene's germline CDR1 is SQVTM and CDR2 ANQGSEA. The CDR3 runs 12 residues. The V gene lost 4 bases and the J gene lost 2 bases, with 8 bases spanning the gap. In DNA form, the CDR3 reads TGCAGCGTTGTCGCGGGAAACACTGAAGCTTTCTTT. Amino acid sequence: CSVVAGNTEAFF.

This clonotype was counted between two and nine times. CDR3 residues: CSASETSGQETQYF. The CDR3 nucleotides read TGCAGTGCTAGTGAGACTAGCGGCCAAGAGACCCAGTACTTC. The chain recombines TRBV20-1 with TRBJ2-5, with 9 bases fitting TRBD2. Germline lookup yields CDR1 DFQATT and CDR2 SNEGSKA (reference sequence). V dropped 3 bases and J dropped 1; count of bases not matched to a gene: 3. This CDR3 is built from 14 residues.

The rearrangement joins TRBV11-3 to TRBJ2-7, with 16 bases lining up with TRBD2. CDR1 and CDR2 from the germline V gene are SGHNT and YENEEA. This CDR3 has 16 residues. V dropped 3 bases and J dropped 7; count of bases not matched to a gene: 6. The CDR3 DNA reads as TGTGCCAGCAGCTTCGGGACTAGCGGGAGGGCCGGGGAGCAGTACTTC. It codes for CASSFGTSGRAGEQYF. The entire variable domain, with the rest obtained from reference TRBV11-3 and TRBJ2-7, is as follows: EAGVVQSPRYKIIEKKQPVAFWCNPISGHNTLYWYLQNLGQGPELLIRYENEEAVDDSQLPKDRFSAERLKGVDSTLKIQPAELGDSAVYLCASSFGTSGRAGEQYFGPGTRLTVT.

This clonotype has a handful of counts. The CDR3 spells CSAREGGHYEQYF. The CDR3 nucleotides read TGCAGTGCTAGAGAAGGGGGTCACTACGAGCAGTACTTC. This sequence joins TRBV20-1 and TRBJ2-7; D is perhaps TRBD1 (6 bases). There are 13 residues in the CDR3. Germline V CDR1 and CDR2: DFQATT, SNEGSKA (reference sequence). Trimming removed 0 bases from V and 3 bases from J, with 9 bases in between.

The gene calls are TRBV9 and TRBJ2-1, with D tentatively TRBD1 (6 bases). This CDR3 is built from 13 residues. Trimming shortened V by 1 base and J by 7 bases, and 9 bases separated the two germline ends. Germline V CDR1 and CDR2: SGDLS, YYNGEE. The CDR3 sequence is CASSVPGENEQFF. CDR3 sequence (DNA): TGTGCCAGCAGCGTACCAGGGGAAAATGAGCAGTTCTTC.

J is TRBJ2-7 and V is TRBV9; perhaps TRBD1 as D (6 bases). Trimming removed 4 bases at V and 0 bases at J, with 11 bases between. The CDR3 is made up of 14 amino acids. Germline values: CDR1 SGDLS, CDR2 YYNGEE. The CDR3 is CASSLMDSSYEQYF. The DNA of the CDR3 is TGTGCCAGCAGCTTGATGGACAGCTCCTACGAGCAGTACTTC.

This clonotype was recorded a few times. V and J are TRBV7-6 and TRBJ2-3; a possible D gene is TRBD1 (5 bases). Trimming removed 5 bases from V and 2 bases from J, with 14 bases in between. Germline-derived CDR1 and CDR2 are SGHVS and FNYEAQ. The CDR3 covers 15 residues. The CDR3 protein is CASSPSGAPTDTQYF. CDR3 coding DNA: TGTGCCAGCAGCCCCTCTGGGGCCCCCACAGATACGCAGTATTTT.

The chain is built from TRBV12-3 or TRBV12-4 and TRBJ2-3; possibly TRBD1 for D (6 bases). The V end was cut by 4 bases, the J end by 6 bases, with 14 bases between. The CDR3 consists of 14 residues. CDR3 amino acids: CASSSRTARDTQYF. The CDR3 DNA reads TGTGCCAGCAGTTCGAGGACAGCCCGGGATACGCAGTATTTT.

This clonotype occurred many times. The CDR3 region has the DNA TGCAGTGCTAGAACAGCGACAGGGGAGCGGCGAGAGACCCAGTACTTC. Residues: CSARTATGERRETQYF. The chain links TRBV20-1 to TRBJ2-5; 8 nucleotides match TRBD1. J lost 4 bases, V lost 2 bases, and 12 bases had no gene match. Germline CDR1 reads DFQATT; CDR2 reads SNEGSKA (reference sequence). CDR3 length equals 16 residues.

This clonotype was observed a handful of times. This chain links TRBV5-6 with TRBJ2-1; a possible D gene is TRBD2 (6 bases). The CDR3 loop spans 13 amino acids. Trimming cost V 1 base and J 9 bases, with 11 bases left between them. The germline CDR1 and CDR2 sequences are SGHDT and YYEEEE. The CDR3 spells CASSLSPGSEQFF. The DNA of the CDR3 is TGTGCCAGCAGCTTGTCTCCCGGGAGTGAGCAGTTCTTC.

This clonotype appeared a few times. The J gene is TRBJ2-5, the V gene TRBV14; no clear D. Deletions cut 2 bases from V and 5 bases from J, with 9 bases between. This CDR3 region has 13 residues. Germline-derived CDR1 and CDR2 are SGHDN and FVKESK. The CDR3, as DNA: TGTGCCAGCAGCCAACGGCCTGGGGAGACCCAGTACTTC. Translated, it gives CASSQRPGETQYF.

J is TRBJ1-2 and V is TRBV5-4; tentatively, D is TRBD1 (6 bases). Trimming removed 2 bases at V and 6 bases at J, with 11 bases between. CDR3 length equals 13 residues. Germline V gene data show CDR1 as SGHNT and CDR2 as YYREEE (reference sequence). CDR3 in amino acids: CASSLGAGDGYTF. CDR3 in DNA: TGTGCCAGCAGCTTAGGGGCAGGGGATGGCTACACCTTC.

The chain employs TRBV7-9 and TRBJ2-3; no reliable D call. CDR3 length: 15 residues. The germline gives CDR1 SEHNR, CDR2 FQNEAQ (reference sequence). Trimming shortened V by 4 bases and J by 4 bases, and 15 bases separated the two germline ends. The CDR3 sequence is CASSSEAVRADTQYF. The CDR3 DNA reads TGTGCCAGCAGCTCCGAGGCAGTTAGGGCAGATACGCAGTATTTT.

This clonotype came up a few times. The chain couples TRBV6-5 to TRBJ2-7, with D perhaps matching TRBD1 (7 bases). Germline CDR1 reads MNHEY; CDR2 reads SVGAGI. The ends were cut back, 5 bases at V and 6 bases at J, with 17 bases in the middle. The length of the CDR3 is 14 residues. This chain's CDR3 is CASSPGGQLLEQYF. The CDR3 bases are TGTGCCAGCAGTCCCGGGGGACAGCTCCTCGAGCAGTACTTC.

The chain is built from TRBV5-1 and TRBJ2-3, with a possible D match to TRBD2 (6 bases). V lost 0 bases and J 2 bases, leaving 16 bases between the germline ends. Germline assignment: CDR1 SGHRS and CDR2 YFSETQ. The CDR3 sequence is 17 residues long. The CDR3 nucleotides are TGCGCCAGCAGCTTGGGGCTGGGGCGGGGATTCACAGATACGCAGTATTTT. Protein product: CASSLGLGRGFTDTQYF. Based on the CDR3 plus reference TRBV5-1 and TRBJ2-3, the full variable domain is KAGVTQTPRYLIKTRGQQVTLSCSPISGHRSVSWYQQTPGQGLQFLFEYFSETQRNKGNFPGRFSGRQFSNSRSEMNVSTLELGDSALYLCASSLGLGRGFTDTQYFGPGTRLTVL.

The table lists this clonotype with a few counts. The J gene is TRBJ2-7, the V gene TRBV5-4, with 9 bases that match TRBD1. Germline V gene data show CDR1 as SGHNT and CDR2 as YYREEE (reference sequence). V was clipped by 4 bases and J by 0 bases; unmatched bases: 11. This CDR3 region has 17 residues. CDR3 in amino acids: CASSAPGRDRVSYEQYF. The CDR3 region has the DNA TGTGCCAGCAGCGCCCCGGGCCGGGACAGGGTCTCCTACGAGCAGTACTTC.

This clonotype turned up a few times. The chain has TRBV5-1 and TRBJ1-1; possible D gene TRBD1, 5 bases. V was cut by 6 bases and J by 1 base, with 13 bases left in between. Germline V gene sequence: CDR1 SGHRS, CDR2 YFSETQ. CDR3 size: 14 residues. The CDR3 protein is CASKAGTANTEAFF. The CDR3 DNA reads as TGCGCCAGCAAGGCCGGGACCGCGAACACTGAAGCTTTCTTT.